The 2 T cell receptor beta chains in this list originate from one sample, sequenced in a study of T-cell memory formation after mild COVID-19. One entry per CDR3 protein results from TCRdb running MiXCR on the 5' RACE reads. The sample records around 370,000 distinct CDR3 sequences, about 21% being singletons. The sample consisted of PBMCs or a T cell subset sorted from them (not recorded which). These receptors were collected from an adult woman who had mild COVID-19 (a few samples of this study predate the infection). Cell type and time point are not known.

This sequence joins TRBV12-3 or TRBV12-4 and TRBJ2-1; TRBD2 is a possible D gene (5 bases). Trimming took 3 bases from V and 7 from J, leaving 19 bases between them. The CDR3 is 16 residues long. The CDR3 coding sequence is TGTGCCAGCAGTTTGCTGTTCACTAGAGGGTCTAATGAGCAGTTCTTC. Protein sequence: CASSLLFTRGSNEQFF.

J is TRBJ1-1 and V is TRBV6-5; no firm D call. Germline CDR1 and CDR2: MNHEY and SVGAGI. V lost 2 bases and J lost 5, with 9 bases in between. This CDR3 region has 13 residues. CDR3 nucleotide sequence: TGTGCCAGCAGTTACAGTGGGCGAACTGAAGCTTTCTTT. Protein product: CASSYSGRTEAFF.